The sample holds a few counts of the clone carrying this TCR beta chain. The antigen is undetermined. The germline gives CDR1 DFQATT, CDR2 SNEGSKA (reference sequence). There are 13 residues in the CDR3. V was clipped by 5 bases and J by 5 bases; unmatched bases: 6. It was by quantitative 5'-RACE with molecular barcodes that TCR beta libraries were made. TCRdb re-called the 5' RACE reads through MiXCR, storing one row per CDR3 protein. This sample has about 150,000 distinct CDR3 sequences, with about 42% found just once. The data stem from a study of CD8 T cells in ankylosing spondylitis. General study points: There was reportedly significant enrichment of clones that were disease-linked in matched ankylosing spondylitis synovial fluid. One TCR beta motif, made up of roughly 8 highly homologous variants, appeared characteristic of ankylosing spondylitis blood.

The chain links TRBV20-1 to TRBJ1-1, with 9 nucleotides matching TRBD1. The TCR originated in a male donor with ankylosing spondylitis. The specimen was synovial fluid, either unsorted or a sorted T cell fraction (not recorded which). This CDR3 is CSAHRGLRTEAFF. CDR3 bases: TGCAGTGCTCACAGGGGGCTGCGGACTGAAGCTTTCTTT.